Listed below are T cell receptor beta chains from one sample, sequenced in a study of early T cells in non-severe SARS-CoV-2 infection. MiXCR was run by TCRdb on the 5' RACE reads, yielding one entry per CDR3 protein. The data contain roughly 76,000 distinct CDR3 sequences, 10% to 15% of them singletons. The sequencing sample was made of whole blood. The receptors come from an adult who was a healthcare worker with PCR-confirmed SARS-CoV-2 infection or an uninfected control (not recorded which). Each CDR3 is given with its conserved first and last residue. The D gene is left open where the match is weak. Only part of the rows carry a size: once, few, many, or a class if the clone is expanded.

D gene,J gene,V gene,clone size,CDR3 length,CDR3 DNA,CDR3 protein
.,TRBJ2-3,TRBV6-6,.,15,TGTGCCAGCAGTTTCTTTCCTATGGGAGAAGATACGCAGTATTTT,CASSFFPMGEDTQYF
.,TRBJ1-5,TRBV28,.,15,TGTGCCAGCAGTTTATTTGGGGGGGCTGTTCAGCCCCAGCATTTT,CASSLFGGAVQPQHF
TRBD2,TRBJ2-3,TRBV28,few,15,TGTGCCAGCAGTTTTGCGGGGGGTAGCACAGATACGCAGTATTTT,CASSFAGGSTDTQYF
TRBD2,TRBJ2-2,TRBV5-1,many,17,TGCGCCAGCTCCGGACTAGCGGGAGGGCTGAACACCGGGGAGCTGTTTTTT,CASSGLAGGLNTGELFF
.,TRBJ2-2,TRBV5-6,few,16,TGTGCCAGCAGCTTGGTAAGGAGGGCAGGCACCGGGGAGCTGTTTTTT,CASSLVRRAGTGELFF
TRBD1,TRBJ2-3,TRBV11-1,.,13,TGTGCCAGCCTGAACAGGGGGACAGATACGCAGTATTTT,CASLNRGTDTQYF
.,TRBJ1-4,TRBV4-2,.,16,TGTGCCAGCAGCCAAGCCGAGGGGGGGACTAATGAAAAACTGTTTTTT,CASSQAEGGTNEKLFF
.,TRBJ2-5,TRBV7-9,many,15,TGTGCCAGCAGCTACCCGCAGGGCGACCAAGAGACCCAGTACTTC,CASSYPQGDQETQYF
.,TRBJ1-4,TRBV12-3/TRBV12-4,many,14,TGTGCCAGCGGTTTTGAGGGGCCGAATGAAAAACTGTTTTTT,CASGFEGPNEKLFF
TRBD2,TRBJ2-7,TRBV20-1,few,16,TGCAGTGCCCGGGGGGGACGGGAGAAGCTTTCCTACGAGCAGTACTTC,CSARGGREKLSYEQYF
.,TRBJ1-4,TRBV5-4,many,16,TGTGCCAGCAGCTCGGGGACGTCTCCCCGAAATGAAAAACTGTTTTTT,CASSSGTSPRNEKLFF
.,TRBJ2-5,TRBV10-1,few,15,TGCGCCAGCAGTGAGTCGGGCAGAACTAAAGAGACCCAGTACTTC,CASSESGRTKETQYF
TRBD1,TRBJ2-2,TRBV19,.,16,TGTGCCAGTAGTAGTGTTGGGACAGGGTCCACCGGGGAGCTGTTTTTT,CASSSVGTGSTGELFF
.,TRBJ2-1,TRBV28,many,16,TGTGCCAGCAGTTTACCCTACCGGAGGTATTACAATGAGCAGTTCTTC,CASSLPYRRYYNEQFF
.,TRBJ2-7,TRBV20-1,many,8,TGCAGTGCCGGGGGTCCCTACTTC,CSAGGPYF
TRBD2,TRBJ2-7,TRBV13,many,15,TGTGCCAGCACCCAAGGGGTAGCGGGGCCCTACGAGCAGTACTTC,CASTQGVAGPYEQYF
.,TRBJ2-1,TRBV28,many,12,TGTGCCAGCAGTTTATTACTCCTTGGGCAGTTCTTC,CASSLLLLGQFF
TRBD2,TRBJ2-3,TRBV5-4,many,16,TGTGCCAGCAGCCGGCCTAGCGGAGCTAGCACAGATACGCAGTATTTT,CASSRPSGASTDTQYF
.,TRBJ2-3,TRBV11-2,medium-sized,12,TGTGCCAGCAGAACTAGCACAGATACGCAGTATTTT,CASRTSTDTQYF
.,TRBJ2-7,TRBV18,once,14,TGTGCCAGCTCACCGCGAAGCCTCTCCTACGAGCAGTACTTC,CASSPRSLSYEQYF
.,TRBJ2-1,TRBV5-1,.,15,TGCGCCAGCAGCTTGGCAACCAGGAGCCACAATGAGCAGTTCTTC,CASSLATRSHNEQFF
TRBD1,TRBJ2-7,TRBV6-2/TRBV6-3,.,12,TGTGCCAGCAGTAACAGGGGGCTTGAGCAGTACTTC,CASSNRGLEQYF
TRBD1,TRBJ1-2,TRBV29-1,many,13,TGCAGCGTGCTCAGGGACAGCCTCTATGGCTACACCTTC,CSVLRDSLYGYTF
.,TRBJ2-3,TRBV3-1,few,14,TGTGCCAGCAGCCACTCCGCTCTCGGCAATACGCAGTATTTT,CASSHSALGNTQYF
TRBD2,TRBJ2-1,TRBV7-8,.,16,TGTGCCAGCAGCCCCAGACTAGCGGTAGATTACAATGAGCAGTTCTTC,CASSPRLAVDYNEQFF
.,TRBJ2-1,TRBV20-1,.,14,TGCAGTGCTAGAGACCGGCGGGAAGACAATGAGCAGTTCTTC,CSARDRREDNEQFF
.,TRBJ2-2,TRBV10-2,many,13,TGCGCCAGCAGCCCCACCGCGGGCGGGGAGCTGTTTTTT,CASSPTAGGELFF
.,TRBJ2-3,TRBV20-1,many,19,TGCAGTGCCCTTGCGACAGGGCGGAAAAGCGGGGGCGGGAGGTGGACGCAGTATTTT,CSALATGRKSGGGRWTQYF
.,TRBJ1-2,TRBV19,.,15,TGTGCCAGTAGTATAGTAGGGGAGCTAAGCTATGGCTACACCTTC,CASSIVGELSYGYTF
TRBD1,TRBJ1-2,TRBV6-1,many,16,TGTGCCAGCAGTGAAGCTGGGGTAGGGGGCTCATATGGCTACACCTTC,CASSEAGVGGSYGYTF
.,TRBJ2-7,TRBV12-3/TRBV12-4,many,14,TGTGCCAGCAGCGTCCCACAGAGCCCCTACGAGCAGTACTTC,CASSVPQSPYEQYF
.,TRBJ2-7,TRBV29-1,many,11,TGCAGCGTTGAAGATTTTCCAGGGCAGTACTTC,CSVEDFPGQYF
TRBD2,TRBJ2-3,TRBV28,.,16,TGTGCCAGCAGTTTAGGGAGCGGGAGGGCCGCAGATACGCAGTATTTT,CASSLGSGRAADTQYF
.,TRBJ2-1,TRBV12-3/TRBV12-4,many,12,TGTGCCAGCAGCCCGACTAGCAATGAGCAGTTCTTC,CASSPTSNEQFF
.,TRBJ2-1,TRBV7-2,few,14,TGTGCCAATGCAAGGGGTAGCTCCTACAATGAGCAGTTCTTC,CANARGSSYNEQFF
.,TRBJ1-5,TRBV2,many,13,TGTGCCAGCAAGAGGGCTCGCAATCAGCCCCAGCATTTT,CASKRARNQPQHF
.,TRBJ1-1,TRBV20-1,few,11,TGCAGCTATAGGTGGAACACTGAAGCTTTCTTT,CSYRWNTEAFF
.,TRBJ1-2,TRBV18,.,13,TGTGCCAGCTCACCACCGAACGACGAAGGCTACACCTTC,CASSPPNDEGYTF
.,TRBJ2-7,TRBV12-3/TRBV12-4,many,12,TGTGCCAGCAGTCCAGAACCTTTGTGGCAGTACTTC,CASSPEPLWQYF
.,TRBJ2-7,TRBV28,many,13,TGTGCCAGCAGTTTAATACCCTTCTACGAGCAGTACTTC,CASSLIPFYEQYF
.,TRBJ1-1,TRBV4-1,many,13,TGCGCCAGCTCTGGAATCCTTAGGACTGAAGCTTTCTTT,CASSGILRTEAFF